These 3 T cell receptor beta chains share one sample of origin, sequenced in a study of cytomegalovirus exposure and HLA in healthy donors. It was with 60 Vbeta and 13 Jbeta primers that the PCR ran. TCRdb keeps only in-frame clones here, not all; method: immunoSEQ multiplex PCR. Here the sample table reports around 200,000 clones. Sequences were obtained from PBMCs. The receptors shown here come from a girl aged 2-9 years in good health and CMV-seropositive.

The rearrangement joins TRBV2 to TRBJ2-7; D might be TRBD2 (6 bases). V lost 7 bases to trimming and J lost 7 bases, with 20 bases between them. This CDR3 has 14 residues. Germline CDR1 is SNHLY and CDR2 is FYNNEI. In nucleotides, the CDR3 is TGTGCCAGCAACGGCGGGACTCTACATGGAGAGCAGTACTTC. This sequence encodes CASNGGTLHGEQYF. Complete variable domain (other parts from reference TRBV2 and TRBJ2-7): EPEVTQTPSHQVTQMGQEVILRCVPISNHLYFYWYRQILGQKVEFLVSFYNNEISEKSEIFDDQFSVERPDGSNFTLKIRSTKLEDSAMYFCASNGGTLHGEQYFGPGTRLTVT.

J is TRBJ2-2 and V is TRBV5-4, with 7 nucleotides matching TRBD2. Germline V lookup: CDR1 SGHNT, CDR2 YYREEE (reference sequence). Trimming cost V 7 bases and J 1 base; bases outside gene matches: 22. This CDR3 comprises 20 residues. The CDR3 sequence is CASDTSSGTPKKWNTGELFF. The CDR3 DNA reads TGTGCCAGCGATACTTCAAGCGGGACCCCAAAAAAATGGAACACCGGGGAGCTGTTTTTT.

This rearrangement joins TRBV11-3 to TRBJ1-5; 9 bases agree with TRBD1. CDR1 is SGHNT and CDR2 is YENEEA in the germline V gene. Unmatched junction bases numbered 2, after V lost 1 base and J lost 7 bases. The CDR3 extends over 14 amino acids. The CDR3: CASSLGDREQPQHF. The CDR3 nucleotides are TGTGCCAGCAGCTTAGGGGACAGGGAACAGCCCCAGCATTTT.